Listed here is a single TCR beta chain. Its antigen is undetermined. An end of the junction does not agree with germline; a read error may underlie this. The library came from three nested PCR rounds adapted from ARM-PCR protocols. MiXCR was run by TCRdb on the multiplex PCR reads, yielding one entry per CDR3 protein. Altogether 100,000 to 120,000 distinct CDR3 sequences are present, over 75% being singletons, with the ten largest covering roughly 20%. The sample is drawn from a study of tumor and adjacent non-tumor tissue in lung cancer. Study summary: Patients comprised about eleven adenocarcinoma, a couple of squamous cell carcinoma and 1 small cell lung cancer. Samples averaged roughly 4.4 million productive TCRbeta reads each. General study results and limits: In normal lung, the top 100 clones were significantly more dominant than in tumor.

Looked up from germline, CDR1 is SQVTM and CDR2 is ANQGSEA. The CDR3 covers 16 residues. RNA was extracted from bulk tissue without any cell sorting. The sequence was collected from a man between 65 and 85 years old with non-small cell lung cancer. The sample was lung tumor tissue. The rearrangement links TRBV29-1 to TRBJ2-5; D not certain. In DNA, the CDR3 is TGTATGGCCAAGCCCTACCTCCAGACAAGTCAAGAGACCCAGTACTTC. Translation: CMAKPYLQTSQETQYF.